Sequencing of this T cell receptor (beta chain) was carried out in a study of T cell changes during pregnancy in multiple sclerosis. Sequenced by immunoSEQ multiplex PCR; TCRdb stores in-frame clones only, minus some. The sample records tens of thousands of clones, roughly 90% being singletons. This CDR3 has 13 residues. Trimming cost V 7 bases and J 7 bases, with 20 bases left between them. Germline V gene sequence: CDR1 SQVTM, CDR2 ANQGSEA. This sample comprised CD4+ T cells from peripheral blood mononuclear cells, obtained before pregnancy. This receptor was identified in a female donor with multiple sclerosis, enrolled in a pregnancy study. The chain uses TRBV29-1 and TRBJ2-7; D remains unclear. The CDR3 DNA reads as TGCAGCGCCACCCCAACGGCCGAGGCGGAGCAGTACTTC. It specifies CSATPTAEAEQYF.